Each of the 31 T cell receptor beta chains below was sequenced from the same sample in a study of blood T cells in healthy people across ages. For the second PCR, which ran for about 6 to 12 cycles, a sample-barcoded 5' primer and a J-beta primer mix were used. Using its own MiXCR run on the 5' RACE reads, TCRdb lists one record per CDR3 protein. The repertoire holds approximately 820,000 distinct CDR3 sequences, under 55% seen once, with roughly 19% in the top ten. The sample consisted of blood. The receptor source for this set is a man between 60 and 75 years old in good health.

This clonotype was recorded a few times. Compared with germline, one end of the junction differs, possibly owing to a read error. For the CDR3, the DNA is TGTGCCAGCAGCCCATACAGGGGCTACGAGCAGTACTTC. Its translation: CASSPYRGYEQYF. The V and J genes are TRBV4-3 and TRBJ2-7, with TRBD1 matching over 7 bases. Germline-derived CDR1 and CDR2 are LGHNA and YSLEER. The CDR3 spans 13 residues.

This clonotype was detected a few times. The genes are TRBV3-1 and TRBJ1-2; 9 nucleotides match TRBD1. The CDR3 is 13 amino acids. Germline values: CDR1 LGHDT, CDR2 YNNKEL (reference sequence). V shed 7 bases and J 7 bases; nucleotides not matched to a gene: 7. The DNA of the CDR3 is TGTGCCAGCACCAACCGGGACAGGGTTGGCTACACCTTC. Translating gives CASTNRDRVGYTF.

The DNA of the CDR3 is TGTGCCATCAGTGAGGGACAGGGAAACATTCAGTACTTC. Translating gives CAISEGQGNIQYF. The rearrangement uses TRBV10-3 and TRBJ2-4, with 8 bases lining up with TRBD1. Losses at the gene ends were 2 bases for V and 6 bases for J; bases not matched to a gene: 0. The CDR3 extends over 13 amino acids. Per the germline V gene, CDR1 is ENHRY and CDR2 is SYGVKD.

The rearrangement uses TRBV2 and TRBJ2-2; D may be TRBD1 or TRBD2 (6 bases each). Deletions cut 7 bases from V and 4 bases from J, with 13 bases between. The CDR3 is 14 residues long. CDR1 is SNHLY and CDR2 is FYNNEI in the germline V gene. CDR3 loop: CASKGVGSTGELFF. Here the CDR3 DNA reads TGTGCCAGCAAGGGGGTCGGGAGCACCGGGGAGCTGTTTTTT. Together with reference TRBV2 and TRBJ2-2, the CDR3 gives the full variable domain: EPEVTQTPSHQVTQMGQEVILRCVPISNHLYFYWYRQILGQKVEFLVSFYNNEISEKSEIFDDQFSVERPDGSNFTLKIRSTKLEDSAMYFCASKGVGSTGELFFGEGSRLTVL.

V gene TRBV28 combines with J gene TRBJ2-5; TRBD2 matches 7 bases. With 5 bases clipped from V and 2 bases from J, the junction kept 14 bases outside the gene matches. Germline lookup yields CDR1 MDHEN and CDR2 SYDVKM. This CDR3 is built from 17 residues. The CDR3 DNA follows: TGTGCCAGCAGTCGAGGACTGTCGAGCGGGGCGCAAGAGACCCAGTACTTC. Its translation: CASSRGLSSGAQETQYF.

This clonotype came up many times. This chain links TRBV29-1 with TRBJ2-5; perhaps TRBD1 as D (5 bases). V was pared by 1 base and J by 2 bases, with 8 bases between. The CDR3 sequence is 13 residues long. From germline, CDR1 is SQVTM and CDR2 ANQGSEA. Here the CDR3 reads CSVEVGAQETQYF. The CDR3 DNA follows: TGCAGCGTTGAAGTAGGGGCACAAGAGACCCAGTACTTC.

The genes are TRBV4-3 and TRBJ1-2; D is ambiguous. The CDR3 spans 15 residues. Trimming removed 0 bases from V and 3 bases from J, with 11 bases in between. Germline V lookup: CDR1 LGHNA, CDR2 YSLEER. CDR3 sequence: CASSQEPARYYGYTF. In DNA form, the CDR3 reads TGCGCCAGCAGCCAAGAACCTGCTCGGTACTATGGCTACACCTTC.

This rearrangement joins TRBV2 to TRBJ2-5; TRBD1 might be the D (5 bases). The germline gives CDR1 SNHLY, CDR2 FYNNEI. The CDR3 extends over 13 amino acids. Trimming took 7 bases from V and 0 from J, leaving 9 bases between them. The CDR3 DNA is TGTGCCAGCAATGGACAAAACCAAGAGACCCAGTACTTC. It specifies CASNGQNQETQYF.

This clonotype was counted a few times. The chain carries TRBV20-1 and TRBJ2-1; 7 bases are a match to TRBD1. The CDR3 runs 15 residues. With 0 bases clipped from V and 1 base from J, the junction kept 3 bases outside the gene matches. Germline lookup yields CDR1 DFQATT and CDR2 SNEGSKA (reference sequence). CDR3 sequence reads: CSARDAGGSYNEQFF. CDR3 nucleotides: TGCAGTGCTAGAGATGCAGGGGGTTCCTACAATGAGCAGTTCTTC.

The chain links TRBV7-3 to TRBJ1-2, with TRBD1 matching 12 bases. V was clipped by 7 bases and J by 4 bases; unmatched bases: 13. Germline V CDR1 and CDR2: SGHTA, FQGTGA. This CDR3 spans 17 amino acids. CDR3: CASIPVGTGGRSYGYTF. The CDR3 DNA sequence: TGTGCCAGCATCCCGGTAGGGACAGGGGGCCGATCCTATGGCTACACCTTC.

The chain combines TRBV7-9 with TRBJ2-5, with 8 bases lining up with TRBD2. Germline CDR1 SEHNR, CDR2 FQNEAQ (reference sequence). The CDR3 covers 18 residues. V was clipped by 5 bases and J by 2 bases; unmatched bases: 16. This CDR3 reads CASSPRSGGVQRQETQYF. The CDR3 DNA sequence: TGTGCCAGCAGCCCTCGGAGCGGGGGCGTACAGCGTCAAGAGACCCAGTACTTC. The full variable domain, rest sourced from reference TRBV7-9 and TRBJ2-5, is DTGVSQNPRHKITKRGQNVTFRCDPISEHNRLYWYRQTLGQGPEFLTYFQNEAQLEKSRLLSDRFSAERPKGSFSTLEIQRTEQGDSAMYLCASSPRSGGVQRQETQYFGPGTRLLVL.

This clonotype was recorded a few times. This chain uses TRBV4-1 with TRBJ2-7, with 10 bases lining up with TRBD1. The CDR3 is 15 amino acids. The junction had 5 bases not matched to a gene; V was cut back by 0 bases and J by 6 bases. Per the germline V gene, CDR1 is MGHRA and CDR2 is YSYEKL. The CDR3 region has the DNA TGCGCCAGCAGCCAAGATGAGACAGGGGGCCGCGAGCAGTACTTC. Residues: CASSQDETGGREQYF.

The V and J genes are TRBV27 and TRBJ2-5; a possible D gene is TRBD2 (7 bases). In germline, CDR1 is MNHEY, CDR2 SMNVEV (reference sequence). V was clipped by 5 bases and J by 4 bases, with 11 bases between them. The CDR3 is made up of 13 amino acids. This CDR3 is CASSVRGAETQYF. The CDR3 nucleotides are TGTGCCAGCAGTGTACGGGGGGCAGAGACCCAGTACTTC.

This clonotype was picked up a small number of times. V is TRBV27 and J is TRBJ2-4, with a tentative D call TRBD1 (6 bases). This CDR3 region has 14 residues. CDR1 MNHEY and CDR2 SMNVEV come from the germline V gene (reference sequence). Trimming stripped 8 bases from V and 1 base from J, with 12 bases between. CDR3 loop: CASAEQGAKNIQYF. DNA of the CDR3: TGTGCCAGCGCCGAGCAGGGGGCCAAAAACATTCAGTACTTC.

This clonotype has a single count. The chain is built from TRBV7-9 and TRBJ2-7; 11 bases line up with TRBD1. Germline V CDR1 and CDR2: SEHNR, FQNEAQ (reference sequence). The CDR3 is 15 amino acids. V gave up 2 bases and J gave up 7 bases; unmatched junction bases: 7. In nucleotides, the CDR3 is TGTGCCAGCAGCTTAAGGGGGACAGGGGGGCAAGAGCAGTACTTC. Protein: CASSLRGTGGQEQYF.

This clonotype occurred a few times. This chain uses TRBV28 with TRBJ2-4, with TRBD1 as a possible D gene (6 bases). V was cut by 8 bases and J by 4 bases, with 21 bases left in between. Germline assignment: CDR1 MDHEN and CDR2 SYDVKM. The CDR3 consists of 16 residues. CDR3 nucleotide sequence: TGTGCCAGCGCCGTAACAGGGAAGATCGATAAAAACATTCAGTACTTC. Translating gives CASAVTGKIDKNIQYF.

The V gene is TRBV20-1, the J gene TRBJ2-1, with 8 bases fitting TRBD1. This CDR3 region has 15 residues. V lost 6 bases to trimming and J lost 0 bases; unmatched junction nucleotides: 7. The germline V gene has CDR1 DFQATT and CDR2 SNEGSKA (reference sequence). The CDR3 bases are TGCAGTGCAACAGACAGGGGAAGCTCCTACAATGAGCAGTTCTTC. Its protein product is CSATDRGSSYNEQFF.

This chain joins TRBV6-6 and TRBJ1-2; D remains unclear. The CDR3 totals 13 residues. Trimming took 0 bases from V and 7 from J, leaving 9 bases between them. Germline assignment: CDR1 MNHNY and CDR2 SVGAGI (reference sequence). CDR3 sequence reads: CASSYSGEGGYTF. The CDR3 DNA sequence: TGTGCCAGCAGTTACTCTGGTGAAGGTGGCTACACCTTC.

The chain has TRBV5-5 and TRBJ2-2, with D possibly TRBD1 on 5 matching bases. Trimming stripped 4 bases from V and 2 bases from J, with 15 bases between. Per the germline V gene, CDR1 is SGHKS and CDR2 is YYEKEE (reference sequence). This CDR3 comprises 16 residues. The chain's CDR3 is CASSPWKGPNTGELFF. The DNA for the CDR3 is TGTGCCAGCAGCCCTTGGAAGGGGCCCAACACCGGGGAGCTGTTTTTT. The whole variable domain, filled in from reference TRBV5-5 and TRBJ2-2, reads DAGVTQSPTHLIKTRGQQVTLRCSPISGHKSVSWYQQVLGQGPQFIFQYYEKEERGRGNFPDRFSARQFPNYSSELNVNALLLGDSALYLCASSPWKGPNTGELFFGEGSRLTVL.

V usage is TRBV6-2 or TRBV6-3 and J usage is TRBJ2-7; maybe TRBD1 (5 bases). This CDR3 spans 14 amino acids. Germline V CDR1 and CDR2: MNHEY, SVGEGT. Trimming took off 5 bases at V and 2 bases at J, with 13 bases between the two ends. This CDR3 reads CASSPPEGAYEQYF. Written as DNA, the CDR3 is TGTGCCAGCAGTCCCCCCGAAGGGGCCTACGAGCAGTACTTC.

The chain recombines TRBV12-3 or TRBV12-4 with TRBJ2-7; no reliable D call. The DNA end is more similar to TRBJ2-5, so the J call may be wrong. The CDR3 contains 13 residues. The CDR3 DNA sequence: TGTGCCAGCAGTGTTCTGGGCTCGGAGACCCAGTACTTC. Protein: CASSVLGSETQYF.

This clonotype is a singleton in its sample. This CDR3 is CASRYGGGDTQYF. The CDR3 bases are TGTGCCAGCAGATATGGCGGGGGAGATACGCAGTATTTT. The chain is built from TRBV12-3 or TRBV12-4 and TRBJ2-3; TRBD2 aligns across 7 bases. V lost 6 bases to trimming and J lost 5 bases; unmatched junction nucleotides: 5. CDR3 size: 13 residues.

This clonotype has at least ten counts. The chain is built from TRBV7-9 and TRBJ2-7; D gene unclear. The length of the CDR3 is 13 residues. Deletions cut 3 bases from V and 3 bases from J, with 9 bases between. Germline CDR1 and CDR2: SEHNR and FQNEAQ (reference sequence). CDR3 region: CASSFLGVYEQYF. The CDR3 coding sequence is TGTGCCAGCAGCTTTCTTGGGGTCTACGAGCAGTACTTC.

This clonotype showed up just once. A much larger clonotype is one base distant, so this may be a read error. CDR3 loop: CASSLALTGQGSPPLHF. CDR3 DNA sequence: TGTGCCAGCAGCTTAGCGCTCACGGGACAGGGGAGTCCACCCCTCCACTTT. The V gene is TRBV7-8, the J gene TRBJ1-6; 10 bases map to TRBD1. Germline CDR1 is SGHVS and CDR2 is FQNEAQ. Trimming at V came to 0 bases and at J to 11 bases, leaving 10 bases not matched to a gene. This CDR3 is built from 17 residues.

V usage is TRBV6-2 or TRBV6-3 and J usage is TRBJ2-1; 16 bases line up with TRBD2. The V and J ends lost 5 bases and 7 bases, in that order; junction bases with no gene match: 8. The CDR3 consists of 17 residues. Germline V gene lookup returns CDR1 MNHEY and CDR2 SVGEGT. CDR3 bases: TGTGCCAGCAGTCCGGGGACTAGCGGGGGGGCACCGAATGAGCAGTTCTTC. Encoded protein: CASSPGTSGGAPNEQFF.

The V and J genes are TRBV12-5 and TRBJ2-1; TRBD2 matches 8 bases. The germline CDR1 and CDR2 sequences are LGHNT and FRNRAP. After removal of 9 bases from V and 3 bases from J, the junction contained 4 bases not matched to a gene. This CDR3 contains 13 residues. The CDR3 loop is CASGGGNYNEQFF. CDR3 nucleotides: TGTGCTAGCGGGGGGGGAAACTACAATGAGCAGTTCTTC.

The CDR3 coding sequence is TGTGCCAGCAAAGATAGTGGGCAGGGGATCTTTCAGCCCCAGCATTTT. Protein product: CASKDSGQGIFQPQHF. This chain joins TRBV6-6 and TRBJ1-5, with D tentatively TRBD1 (6 bases). CDR3 length: 16 residues. Trimming cost V 7 bases and J 6 bases, with 22 bases left between them. CDR1 and CDR2 (germline): MNHNY, SVGAGI (reference sequence).

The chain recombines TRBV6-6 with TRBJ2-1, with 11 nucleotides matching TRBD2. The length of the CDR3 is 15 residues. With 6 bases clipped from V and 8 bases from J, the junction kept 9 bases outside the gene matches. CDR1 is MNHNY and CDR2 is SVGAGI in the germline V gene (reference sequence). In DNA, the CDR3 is TGTGCCAGCAGCTATAGCGGGGGGGCCGTGGATGAGCAGTTCTTC. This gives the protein CASSYSGGAVDEQFF.

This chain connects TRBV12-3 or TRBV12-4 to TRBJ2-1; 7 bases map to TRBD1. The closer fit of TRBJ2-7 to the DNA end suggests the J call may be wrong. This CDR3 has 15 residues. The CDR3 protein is CASSPRQGPYNEQYF. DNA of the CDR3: TGTGCCAGCAGTCCAAGACAGGGACCCTACAATGAGCAGTACTTC.

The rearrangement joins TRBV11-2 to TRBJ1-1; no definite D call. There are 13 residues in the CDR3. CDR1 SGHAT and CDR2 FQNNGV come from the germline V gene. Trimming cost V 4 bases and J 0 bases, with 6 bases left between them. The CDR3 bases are TGTGCCAGCAGCTCCGTTATGAACACTGAAGCTTTCTTT. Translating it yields CASSSVMNTEAFF.

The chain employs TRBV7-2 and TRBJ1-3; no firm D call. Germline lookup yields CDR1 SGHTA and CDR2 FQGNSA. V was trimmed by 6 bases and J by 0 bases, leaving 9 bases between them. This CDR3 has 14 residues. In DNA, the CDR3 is TGTGCCAGCAGGCGGACGGTCTCTGGAAACACCATATATTTT. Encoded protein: CASRRTVSGNTIYF.